The 26 T cell receptor beta chains listed next were all sequenced from one sample in a study of cytomegalovirus exposure and HLA in healthy donors. In the PCR, 60 Vbeta and 13 Jbeta primers were used. Some clones are missing from TCRdb's copy, which holds only in-frame ones; the method was immunoSEQ multiplex PCR. Among fewer than 350,000 clones listed, roughly 90% were seen once. Source material: PBMCs. The receptors originated from a woman aged 18-29 years in good health and CMV-seronegative.

This chain links TRBV19 with TRBJ1-1; D ambiguous. CDR1 and CDR2 from the germline V gene are LNHDA and SQIVND (reference sequence). The V end lost 7 bases, the J end lost 4 bases, and 19 bases lay between the germline ends. CDR3 length: 15 amino acids. The CDR3, as DNA: TGTGCCAGTACTACCCCGGAGGATTGGGGCACTGAAGCTTTCTTT. Translating it yields CASTTPEDWGTEAFF.

The rearrangement joins TRBV7-3 to TRBJ2-3, with 8 bases aligning to TRBD2. Germline CDR1 and CDR2: SGHTA and FQGTGA. V shed 5 bases, J shed 1 base, and the junction held 5 bases outside the gene matches. The CDR3 spans 15 residues. The CDR3 loop is CASSGSGGRTDTQYF. The CDR3 DNA reads TGTGCCAGCAGCGGCAGCGGGGGACGCACAGATACGCAGTATTTT.

J is TRBJ1-2 and V is TRBV6-6; D is unresolved. The CDR3 is 12 amino acids. V lost 6 bases to trimming and J lost 4 bases, with 9 bases between them. The germline gives CDR1 MNHNY, CDR2 SVGAGI (reference sequence). CDR3 sequence reads: CASSPISYGYTF. The CDR3 DNA is TGTGCCAGCAGCCCCATTAGCTATGGCTACACCTTC.

This sequence joins TRBV19 and TRBJ1-4; D gene uncertain. Germline V gives CDR1 LNHDA, CDR2 SQIVND (reference sequence). V was trimmed by 3 bases and J by 5 bases, leaving 13 bases between them. The CDR3 is made up of 15 amino acids. CDR3 coding DNA: TGTGCCAGTAGTATTGGAGGCAGTCGAAATGAAAAACTGTTTTTT. Translation: CASSIGGSRNEKLFF.

Remarks on this clone: Mismatch with germline at one junction end may stem from a read error. The V call is TRBV7-9, the J call TRBJ1-1; D may be TRBD1 (6 bases). Germline V CDR1 and CDR2: SEHNR, FQNEAQ (reference sequence). This CDR3 spans 14 amino acids. The CDR3 loop reads CSSSLQGGNTEAFF. CDR3 nucleotides: TGTTCCAGCAGCTTACAGGGAGGGAACACTGAAGCTTTCTTT.

The chain recombines TRBV9 with TRBJ2-3, with 7 bases fitting TRBD1. The V segment lost 4 bases and the J segment 3 bases; nucleotides outside the gene matches: 8. Germline V gene sequence: CDR1 SGDLS, CDR2 YYNGEE. This CDR3 comprises 15 residues. The CDR3 reads CASSLPVQGTDTQYF. The CDR3 nucleotides read TGTGCCAGCAGCCTACCCGTACAGGGGACAGATACGCAGTATTTT. The full variable domain, its missing parts supplied by reference TRBV9 and TRBJ2-3, is DSGVTQTPKHLITATGQRVTLRCSPRSGDLSVYWYQQSLDQGLQFLIQYYNGEERAKGNILERFSAQQFPDLHSELNLSSLELGDSALYFCASSLPVQGTDTQYFGPGTRLTVL.

In this sample, this clone turned up once. This rearrangement joins TRBV19 to TRBJ2-1; D may be TRBD2 (6 bases). V dropped 7 bases and J dropped 8 bases, with 27 bases sitting between them. Germline loops: CDR1 LNHDA, CDR2 SQIVND (reference sequence). This CDR3 contains 17 residues. For the CDR3, the DNA is TGTGCCAGTAAGATGGCGGGAATTGGCCCCCTCGGCGATGAGCAGTTCTTC. It encodes CASKMAGIGPLGDEQFF.

The J gene is TRBJ1-5, the V gene TRBV4-1, with a tentative D call TRBD1 (6 bases). The V end lost 0 bases, the J end lost 8 bases, and 17 bases lay between the germline ends. From germline, CDR1 is MGHRA and CDR2 YSYEKL. This CDR3 comprises 16 residues. CDR3 nucleotide sequence: TGCGCCAGCAGCCAAGATACAGGGACGGCATTTAAGCCCCAGCATTTT. It translates to CASSQDTGTAFKPQHF.

This chain links TRBV7-6 with TRBJ2-6, with D tentatively TRBD2 (5 bases). The V gene's germline CDR1 is SGHVS and CDR2 FNYEAQ. CDR3 length: 17 residues. Trimming shortened V by 1 base and J by 0 bases, and 10 bases separated the two germline ends. CDR3 sequence: CASSLGGRISGANVLTF. CDR3 nucleotide sequence: TGTGCCAGCAGCTTAGGAGGGAGAATCTCTGGGGCCAACGTCCTGACTTTC.

V is TRBV12-2 and J is TRBJ2-3; TRBD2, the table's D call, lacks a check against the DNA. TRBV12-2 is classified as a pseudogene. This CDR3 contains 18 residues. CDR3 nucleotide sequence: TGTGCAAGTCGCTTAGCCAGCGGGGGGGCGATTTACACAGATACGCAGTATTTT. This gives the protein CASRLASGGAIYTDTQYF.

V gene TRBV5-6 combines with J gene TRBJ2-7; unclear D gene. V gave up 4 bases and J gave up 3 bases, with 5 bases separating them. This CDR3 has 11 residues. The germline gives CDR1 SGHDT, CDR2 YYEEEE. CDR3 nucleotide sequence: TGTGCCAGCAGCCTAAACTACGAGCAGTACTTC. Protein product: CASSLNYEQYF.

The chain is built from TRBV5-1 and TRBJ1-1; a weak D match, TRBD1 (6 bases). This CDR3 contains 16 residues. The V gene's germline CDR1 is SGHRS and CDR2 YFSETQ. The V end lost 4 bases, the J end lost 6 bases, and 22 bases lay between the germline ends. As DNA, the CDR3 is TGCGCCAGCAGCCCGGGGGGCGGGGGGCGGAGGGCTGAAGCTTTCTTT. Its protein is CASSPGGGGRRAEAFF.

V and J are TRBV6-5 and TRBJ1-2, with TRBD1 matching over 11 bases. The length of the CDR3 is 14 residues. Trimming at V came to 5 bases and at J to 6 bases, leaving 5 bases not matched to a gene. CDR1 is MNHEY and CDR2 is SVGAGI in the germline V gene. CDR3 sequence reads: CASSPGTGGHGYTF. The CDR3 DNA sequence: TGTGCCAGCAGTCCCGGGACAGGGGGTCATGGCTACACCTTC.

Details on this clone: The junction shows a germline mismatch at one end, possibly a read error. Other DNA sequences in the same sample also yield this CDR3. The gene calls are TRBV7-9 and TRBJ2-3; D possibly corresponds to TRBD2 (5 bases). CDR3 length equals 15 residues. CDR1 is SEHNR and CDR2 is FQNEAQ in the germline V gene (reference sequence). The CDR3 protein is CASSLAGMTADTQYF. The CDR3 region has the DNA TGCGCCAGCAGCTTAGCCGGGATGACGGCAGATACGCAGTATTTT. Looking up the rest from reference TRBV7-9 and TRBJ2-3 gives the full variable domain: DTGVSQNPRHKITKRGQNVTFRCDPISEHNRLYWYRQTLGQGPEFLTYFQNEAQLEKSRLLSDRFSAERPKGSFSTLEIQRTEQGDSAMYLCASSLAGMTADTQYFGPGTRLTVL.

The chain links TRBV15 to TRBJ1-4, with unresolved D. The CDR3 length is 16 residues. The germline CDR1 and CDR2 sequences are LNHNV and YYDKDF (reference sequence). V lost 0 bases and J 1 base, leaving 9 bases between the germline ends. In nucleotides, the CDR3 is TGTGCCACCAGCAGAGATCTACCCCTAACTAATGAAAAACTGTTTTTT. Its translation is CATSRDLPLTNEKLFF.

For this clone: Other nucleotide sequences in the sample specify the same CDR3. J is TRBJ2-5 and V is TRBV15; no clear D. Germline V CDR1 and CDR2: LNHNV, YYDKDF (reference sequence). Trimming took off 1 base at V and 1 base at J, with 7 bases between the two ends. The CDR3 length is 14 residues. The CDR3 protein is CATSRGGGQETQYF. CDR3 coding DNA: TGTGCCACCAGCAGAGGCGGCGGCCAAGAGACCCAGTACTTC. Variable domain in full (rest from reference TRBV15 and TRBJ2-5): DAMVIQNPRYQVTQFGKPVTLSCSQTLNHNVMYWYQQKSSQAPKLLFHYYDKDFNNEADTPDNFQSRRPNTSFCFLDIRSPGLGDTAMYLCATSRGGGQETQYFGPGTRLLVL.

The V call is TRBV19, the J call TRBJ2-1; a weak D match, TRBD2 (5 bases). CDR3 length equals 17 residues. Germline lookup yields CDR1 LNHDA and CDR2 SQIVND (reference sequence). The ends were cut back, 0 bases at V and 4 bases at J, with 16 bases in the middle. CDR3 loop: CASSIEKFPSGYNEQFF. DNA of the CDR3: TGTGCCAGTAGTATAGAAAAATTCCCCTCGGGATACAATGAGCAGTTCTTC.

The chain has TRBV6-5 and TRBJ1-1; 8 bases align to TRBD1. CDR1 is MNHEY, CDR2 SVGAGI, per germline. The CDR3 runs 14 residues. Trimming cost V 6 bases and J 5 bases; bases outside gene matches: 8. The CDR3 nucleotides read TGTGCCAGCAGCCCTAAGACAGGGGTGACTGAAGCTTTCTTT. Its translation is CASSPKTGVTEAFF.

In this sample, this clone turned up a few times. The chain links TRBV10-3 to TRBJ2-1; the match to TRBD2 covers 8 bases. Trimming took 8 bases from V and 9 from J; bases not matched to a gene: 9. CDR1 and CDR2 from the germline V gene are ENHRY and SYGVKD. This CDR3 comprises 13 residues. The CDR3 protein is CAILSPLAGEQFF. CDR3 sequence (DNA): TGTGCCATCCTTAGCCCGCTAGCGGGTGAGCAGTTCTTC.

In the case of this clone: The germline gene is not matched at one end of the junction; a read error may be the cause. The chain is built from TRBV7-2 and TRBJ2-7; 11 bases are a match to TRBD2. The germline V gene encodes CDR1 SGHTA and CDR2 FQGNSA. The CDR3 is 16 residues long. The CDR3 DNA is TGTGCCGGCAGCTTAGGGGGTAGCGGGGGGGCCTACGAGCAGTACTTC. As protein: CAGSLGGSGGAYEQYF.

This clone was counted a few times. The rearrangement links TRBV27 to TRBJ2-2; 12 positions match TRBD2. Germline V gene sequence: CDR1 MNHEY, CDR2 SMNVEV (reference sequence). The V gene end was trimmed by 8 bases and the J gene end by 5 bases; junction bases not matched to a gene: 6. The length of the CDR3 is 15 residues. The CDR3 is CASRRTSGVTGELFF. In DNA, the CDR3 is TGTGCCAGCCGACGGACTAGCGGGGTAACCGGGGAGCTGTTTTTT.

The chain employs TRBV6-1 and TRBJ2-7; TRBD2 aligns across 9 bases. The germline V gene encodes CDR1 MNHNS and CDR2 SASEGT. V gave up 0 bases and J gave up 2 bases; unmatched junction bases: 5. The CDR3 spans 16 residues. The CDR3 region is CASSEAPAGGPYEQYF. The CDR3 nucleotides are TGTGCCAGCAGTGAAGCCCCAGCGGGGGGTCCCTACGAGCAGTACTTC.

Comments on this clone: At the DNA level, this CDR3 is encoded by other sequences in the same sample as well. The gene calls are TRBV18 and TRBJ2-3; D uncertain. The CDR3 sequence is 13 residues long. Germline assignment: CDR1 KGHSH and CDR2 LQKENI. Trimming removed 3 bases from V and 0 bases from J, with 4 bases in between. The CDR3 is CASSPSSTDTQYF. The CDR3 coding sequence is TGTGCCAGCTCACCTTCTAGCACAGATACGCAGTATTTT.

In this sample, this clone turned up once. The rearrangement joins TRBV19 to TRBJ1-1, with D perhaps matching TRBD1 (5 bases). Trimming removed 3 bases from V and 3 bases from J, with 11 bases in between. Germline V gene data show CDR1 as LNHDA and CDR2 as SQIVND (reference sequence). The CDR3 runs to 14 residues. The CDR3 DNA reads TGTGCCAGTAGTATCGACAGTACCTACACTGAAGCTTTCTTT. This sequence encodes CASSIDSTYTEAFF.

This chain connects TRBV11-2 to TRBJ2-3; TRBD2 matches 11 bases. CDR3 size: 18 residues. From germline, CDR1 is SGHAT and CDR2 FQNNGV. The V and J ends lost 1 base and 2 bases, in that order; junction bases with no gene match: 8. CDR3 bases: TGTGCCAGCAGCTTAGGGTCACTAGCGGGGGCCTACACAGATACGCAGTATTTT. Protein product: CASSLGSLAGAYTDTQYF.

The chain carries TRBV6-5 and TRBJ1-5, with a weak D call TRBD1 (5 bases). Looked up from germline, CDR1 is MNHEY and CDR2 is SVGAGI. Trimming pared 7 bases from V and 0 bases from J, leaving 10 bases between. The CDR3 spans 14 residues. CDR3 in amino acids: CASKTVYSNQPQHF. The CDR3 DNA sequence: TGTGCCAGCAAGACAGTCTATAGCAATCAGCCCCAGCATTTT.